These 3 T cell receptor beta chains originate from one sample sequenced in a study of OX40 agonist ivuxolimab in advanced cancers. Produced via immunoSEQ multiplex PCR; TCRdb's table is partial and in-frame only. This sample has tens of thousands of clones; over 90% occur once, and the top ten carry 18%. The sequences come from CD4+ or CD8+ T cells sorted from blood, collected in a trial of the OX40 agonist ivuxolimab. Source of these receptors: an adult with an advanced solid tumor such as melanoma, head and neck, liver or kidney cancer.

This rearrangement joins TRBV29-1 to TRBJ2-5; a possible D gene is TRBD1 (6 bases). Trimming took 6 bases from V and 5 from J, leaving 16 bases between them. Looked up from germline, CDR1 is SQVTM and CDR2 is ANQGSEA. CDR3 length: 13 amino acids. The CDR3 is CSVDTGFWETQYF. CDR3 in DNA: TGCAGCGTGGATACAGGGTTTTGGGAGACCCAGTACTTC.

The chain recombines TRBV29-1 with TRBJ2-5, with 7 nucleotides matching TRBD2. V was pared by 4 bases and J by 3 bases, with 11 bases of the junction left unmatched. CDR1 and CDR2 from the germline V gene are SQVTM and ANQGSEA. This CDR3 has 15 residues. This CDR3 reads CSVGPFREVKETQYF. The DNA of the CDR3 is TGCAGCGTTGGGCCCTTTCGGGAGGTTAAAGAGACCCAGTACTTC.

The chain uses TRBV4-3 and TRBJ2-3; TRBD2 matches at 8 bases. J was trimmed by 3 bases and V by 0 bases; bases with no gene match: 11. This CDR3 has 18 residues. The germline gives CDR1 LGHNA, CDR2 YSLEER. As DNA, the CDR3 is TGCGCCAGCAGCCAAGATCGGAGCAGCGGGAGAAGGACAGATACGCAGTATTTT. Encoded protein: CASSQDRSSGRRTDTQYF.